Listed here are 19 T cell receptor beta chains from one sample, sequenced in a study of cytomegalovirus exposure and HLA in healthy donors. Primers: 60 Vbeta forward and 13 Jbeta reverse. Profiling relied on immunoSEQ multiplex PCR, and the TCRdb table lists in-frame clones only, not all of them. Among more than 110,000 clones, about three quarters were seen once, and the ten largest hold less than 1.5%. The source material was PBMCs. The source is a male donor in good health and CMV-seropositive.

In DNA form, the CDR3 reads TGTGCCAGTAGTGTCGACAGGGGGGTTAATGAAAAACTGTTTTTT. This sequence encodes CASSVDRGVNEKLFF. This chain joins TRBV19 and TRBJ1-4; 9 nucleotides line up with TRBD1. Germline trimming cut 5 bases from V and 4 bases from J; bases unmatched to any gene: 5. From germline, CDR1 is LNHDA and CDR2 SQIVND (reference sequence). CDR3 length equals 15 residues.

The chain is built from TRBV11-2 and TRBJ2-7; D remains ambiguous. The CDR3 sequence is 13 residues long. V was cut by 0 bases and J by 6 bases, with 9 bases left in between. Germline V lookup: CDR1 SGHAT, CDR2 FQNNGV. Written as DNA, the CDR3 is TGTGCCAGCAGCTTAGATCCTCCGGGCGAGCAGTACTTC. It is translated as CASSLDPPGEQYF.

The chain has TRBV6-1 and TRBJ1-1, with TRBD1 identical over 9 bases. The CDR3 covers 14 residues. Germline assignment: CDR1 MNHNS and CDR2 SASEGT. J was trimmed by 1 base and V by 6 bases; bases with no gene match: 3. Here the CDR3 DNA reads TGTGCCAGCAGGGAACAGGGGGCGAACACTGAAGCTTTCTTT. As protein: CASREQGANTEAFF.

DNA of the CDR3: TGTGCCAGCAGCTCCACGTGGGGGGTTAGTACCGGGGAGCTGTTTTTT. Its protein is CASSSTWGVSTGELFF. V and J are TRBV5-4 and TRBJ2-2; tentatively, D is TRBD2 (6 bases). There are 16 residues in the CDR3. In germline, CDR1 is SGHNT, CDR2 YYREEE (reference sequence). V lost 3 bases, J lost 5 bases, and 17 bases lay in between.

This rearrangement joins TRBV29-1 to TRBJ1-1; the D is unclear. In germline, CDR1 is SQVTM, CDR2 ANQGSEA. The CDR3 totals 13 residues. The V and J ends lost 4 bases and 0 bases respectively, with 9 bases between them. Here the CDR3 DNA reads TGCAGCGTTGCAGGATACATGAACACTGAAGCTTTCTTT. Amino acids: CSVAGYMNTEAFF.

The CDR3 DNA is TGTGCCAGCAGCCTAGGCCCGGGCGAGCAGTACTTC. Residues: CASSLGPGEQYF. This chain links TRBV7-9 with TRBJ2-7, with D hard to call. The CDR3 covers 12 residues. V was cut by 5 bases and J by 6 bases, with 11 bases left in between. The germline V gene has CDR1 SEHNR and CDR2 FQNEAQ (reference sequence). Full variable domain (missing parts from reference TRBV7-9 and TRBJ2-7): DTGVSQNPRHKITKRGQNVTFRCDPISEHNRLYWYRQTLGQGPEFLTYFQNEAQLEKSRLLSDRFSAERPKGSFSTLEIQRTEQGDSAMYLCASSLGPGEQYFGPGTRLTVT.

With regard to this clone: A junction end diverges from the germline sequence, so it may reflect a read error. The chain uses TRBV7-9 and TRBJ1-2; TRBD1 might be the D (5 bases). CDR1 and CDR2 (germline): SEHNR, FQNEAQ (reference sequence). This CDR3 contains 12 residues. CDR3 sequence (DNA): TGTGCCAGCAGCTTAGACAGGAATTTGCCCTTTTTC. It translates to CASSLDRNLPFF.

V and J are TRBV4-1 and TRBJ2-7, with 7 bases aligning to TRBD1. Trimming cost V 0 bases and J 0 bases; bases outside gene matches: 5. The germline V gene has CDR1 MGHRA and CDR2 YSYEKL. The CDR3 is 16 residues long. CDR3 amino acids: CASSQDLGTVSYEQYF. The CDR3 nucleotides read TGCGCCAGCAGCCAAGATCTGGGGACAGTCTCCTACGAGCAGTACTTC.

To note about this clone: The same CDR3 also results from other DNA sequences found in this sample. The chain joins TRBV2 to TRBJ2-1; 7 nucleotides align to TRBD2. The CDR3 runs 16 residues. Unmatched junction bases numbered 6, after V lost 1 base and J lost 3 bases. Germline V gene sequence: CDR1 SNHLY, CDR2 FYNNEI. The CDR3 loop reads CASSEVRLAVYNEQFF. The CDR3, as DNA: TGTGCCAGCAGTGAAGTTCGGCTAGCGGTCTACAATGAGCAGTTCTTC.

This sequence joins TRBV13 and TRBJ2-3; D unresolved. From germline, CDR1 is PRHDT and CDR2 FYEKMQ (reference sequence). The CDR3 runs 16 residues. V lost 0 bases and J lost 0, with 10 bases in between. The CDR3 bases are TGTGCCAGCAGCTTAGGTGGCGGAACTAGCACAGATACGCAGTATTTT. Its protein is CASSLGGGTSTDTQYF.

This clone was seen only a few times. The V and J genes are TRBV4-3 and TRBJ2-1; D not resolved. Germline CDR1 reads LGHNA; CDR2 reads YSLEER. V was trimmed by 4 bases and J by 0 bases, leaving 10 bases between them. The CDR3 consists of 15 residues. DNA for the CDR3: TGCGCCAGCAGCCTTCTAACGAGCTCCTACAATGAGCAGTTCTTC. Its translation: CASSLLTSSYNEQFF.

CDR3 nucleotide sequence: TGTGCCAGCAGCGTACTCGGGACGGGAGGCTATGGCTACACCTTC. Residues: CASSVLGTGGYGYTF. V and J are TRBV9 and TRBJ1-2, with D possibly being TRBD1 (5 bases). Germline V lookup: CDR1 SGDLS, CDR2 YYNGEE. V was shortened by 1 base and J by 4 bases, with 14 bases between the two germline ends. CDR3 length equals 15 residues. The full variable domain, in which reference TRBV9 and TRBJ1-2 provide the parts outside the CDR3, is DSGVTQTPKHLITATGQRVTLRCSPRSGDLSVYWYQQSLDQGLQFLIQYYNGEERAKGNILERFSAQQFPDLHSELNLSSLELGDSALYFCASSVLGTGGYGYTFGSGTRLTVV.

This clone has a handful of counts. This chain uses TRBV14 with TRBJ2-5; D remains unclear. Judging by the DNA end, TRBJ2-7 fits better; the J call may be wrong. Per germline, CDR1 SGHDN and CDR2 FVKESK. The CDR3 covers 14 residues. The CDR3 reads CASSQDLWAVEQYF. The CDR3 DNA is TGTGCCAGCAGCCAAGATCTTTGGGCAGTCGAGCAGTACTTC.

The chain recombines TRBV7-3 with TRBJ2-1; the match to TRBD2 covers 8 bases. Losses at the gene ends were 6 bases for V and 9 bases for J; bases not matched to a gene: 13. This CDR3 region has 15 residues. CDR1 is SGHTA, CDR2 FQGTGA, per germline. The CDR3 region has the DNA TGTGCCAGCAGTATCATGAGCGGGAGCCGGGGTGAGCAGTTCTTC. Residues: CASSIMSGSRGEQFF.

The rearrangement uses TRBV4-3 and TRBJ2-3; TRBD1 aligns across 9 bases. CDR3 size: 16 residues. The V gene's germline CDR1 is LGHNA and CDR2 YSLEER. V lost 0 bases to trimming and J lost 2 bases; unmatched junction nucleotides: 3. CDR3 coding DNA: TGCGCCAGCAGCCAAGATCGGGACAGGGCCACAGATACGCAGTATTTT. This encodes CASSQDRDRATDTQYF.

The V and J genes are TRBV19 and TRBJ2-3; D ambiguous. CDR3 size: 11 residues. Per germline, CDR1 LNHDA and CDR2 SQIVND (reference sequence). V was pared by 1 base and J by 15 bases, with 11 bases between. The chain's CDR3 is CASSIGADVYF. The DNA for the CDR3 is TGTGCCAGTAGTATAGGGGCCGACGTTTATTTT.

The CDR3, as DNA: TGTGCCAGCAGCCAAGATTATTTGACAGAGAACACTGAAGCTTTCTTT. The encoded protein is CASSQDYLTENTEAFF. The chain is built from TRBV14 and TRBJ1-1; a possible D gene is TRBD1 (5 bases). The CDR3 loop spans 16 amino acids. The germline V gene encodes CDR1 SGHDN and CDR2 FVKESK. V was clipped by 0 bases and J by 1 base, with 12 bases between them. Complete variable domain (other parts from reference TRBV14 and TRBJ1-1): EAGVTQFPSHSVIEKGQTVTLRCDPISGHDNLYWYRRVMGKEIKFLLHFVKESKQDESGMPNNRFLAERTGGTYSTLKVQPAELEDSGVYFCASSQDYLTENTEAFFGQGTRLTVV.

The rearrangement uses TRBV5-5 and TRBJ2-2, with D perhaps matching TRBD1 (6 bases). The V end lost 0 bases, the J end lost 5 bases, and 11 bases lay between the germline ends. This CDR3 region has 15 residues. The germline CDR1 and CDR2 sequences are SGHKS and YYEKEE (reference sequence). Here the CDR3 reads CASSLVPTGTGELFF. The CDR3 DNA reads TGTGCCAGCAGCTTGGTACCTACAGGGACCGGGGAGCTGTTTTTT.

This chain joins TRBV5-1 and TRBJ2-1; 8 nucleotides agree with TRBD2. J was trimmed by 6 bases and V by 1 base; bases with no gene match: 6. CDR1 is SGHRS, CDR2 YFSETQ, per germline. CDR3 length: 15 amino acids. The CDR3 loop is CASSLFTSGPNEQFF. CDR3 sequence (DNA): TGCGCCAGCAGCTTGTTCACTAGCGGTCCCAATGAGCAGTTCTTC.